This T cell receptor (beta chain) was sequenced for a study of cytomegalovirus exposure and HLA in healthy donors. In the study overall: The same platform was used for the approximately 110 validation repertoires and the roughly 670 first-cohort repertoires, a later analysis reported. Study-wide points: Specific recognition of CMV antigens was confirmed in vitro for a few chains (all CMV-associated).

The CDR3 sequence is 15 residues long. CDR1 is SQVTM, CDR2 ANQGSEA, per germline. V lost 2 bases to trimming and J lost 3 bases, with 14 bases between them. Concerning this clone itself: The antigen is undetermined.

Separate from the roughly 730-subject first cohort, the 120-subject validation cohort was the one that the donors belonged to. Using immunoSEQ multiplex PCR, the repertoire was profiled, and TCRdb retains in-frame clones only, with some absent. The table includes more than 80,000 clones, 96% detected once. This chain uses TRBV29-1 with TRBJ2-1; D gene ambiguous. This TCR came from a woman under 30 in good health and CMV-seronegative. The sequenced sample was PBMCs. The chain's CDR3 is CSVEKEHTRYNEQFF. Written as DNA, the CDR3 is TGCAGCGTTGAAAAGGAGCATACCCGCTACAATGAGCAGTTCTTC.